The 24 T cell receptor beta chains below come from one sample, sequenced in a study of CD8 T cells in Susac syndrome. An amount of RNA that ranged from roughly 0.45 to 1 ug was reverse transcribed with random hexamers. TCRdb reprocessed the immunoSEQ multiplex PCR reads via MiXCR and lists one record per CDR3 protein. The repertoire holds approximately 190,000 distinct CDR3 sequences, with nearly 97% as singletons. Sequenced: CD4+ T cells from PBMCs. These receptors came from a human donor with Susac syndrome.

This clonotype was picked up one time. The genes are TRBV3-1 and TRBJ2-3, with a weak D call TRBD2 (7 bases). The CDR3 loop spans 21 amino acids. Germline values: CDR1 LGHDT, CDR2 YNNKEL (reference sequence). The ends were cut back, 1 base at V and 0 bases at J, with 26 bases in the middle. The CDR3 is CASSQVTGGASHAPSTDTQYF. The CDR3 DNA reads as TGTGCCAGCAGCCAAGTAACGGGGGGCGCGTCTCATGCCCCTAGCACAGATACGCAGTATTTT.

V gene TRBV15 combines with J gene TRBJ1-1; D is unclear. In germline, CDR1 is LNHNV, CDR2 YYDKDF (reference sequence). Trimming cost V 5 bases and J 10 bases, with 17 bases left between them. The CDR3 loop spans 13 amino acids. Here the CDR3 DNA reads TGTGCCACCAGCGCCCGAGATGTCCGCCCAGCTTTCTTT. Protein sequence: CATSARDVRPAFF.

The genes are TRBV20-1 and TRBJ1-1, with D perhaps TRBD1 (5 bases). This CDR3 is built from 15 residues. V was shortened by 0 bases and J by 1 base, with 12 bases between the two germline ends. Germline V gene data show CDR1 as DFQATT and CDR2 as SNEGSKA (reference sequence). CDR3 coding DNA: TGCAGTGCTAGAGATACGGGGGATCCGAACACTGAAGCTTTCTTT. Its translation is CSARDTGDPNTEAFF.

The rearrangement links TRBV7-8 to TRBJ2-7; D not certain. Germline CDR1 and CDR2: SGHVS and FQNEAQ. The CDR3 contains 14 residues. V dropped 4 bases and J dropped 2 bases, with 12 bases sitting between them. The CDR3 region is CASSSYGTAYEQYF. The CDR3 DNA reads as TGTGCCAGCAGCTCCTACGGCACAGCCTACGAGCAGTACTTC.

CDR3 protein: CASGGRTDTQYF. The CDR3 DNA reads as TGTGCCAGCGGGGGGAGAACAGATACGCAGTATTTT. V is TRBV7-2 and J is TRBJ2-3, with D maybe TRBD2 (6 bases). Germline V gene sequence: CDR1 SGHTA, CDR2 FQGNSA. Trimming stripped 8 bases from V and 3 bases from J, with 9 bases between. This CDR3 contains 12 residues.

V and J are TRBV14 and TRBJ2-7; 8 nucleotides match TRBD1. CDR1 and CDR2 from the germline V gene are SGHDN and FVKESK. The CDR3 covers 14 residues. V was clipped by 3 bases and J by 3 bases; unmatched bases: 4. The CDR3 DNA is TGTGCCAGCAGCCAGTTGGACAGGGACTACGAGCAGTACTTC. Its translation is CASSQLDRDYEQYF.

The CDR3 loop is CSVEADTEAFF. CDR3 nucleotide sequence: TGCAGCGTTGAAGCTGACACTGAAGCTTTCTTT. The chain uses TRBV29-1 and TRBJ1-1; the D is unclear. The CDR3 runs 11 residues. Trimming removed 1 base at V and 3 bases at J, with 3 bases between. CDR1 is SQVTM and CDR2 is ANQGSEA in the germline V gene.

The CDR3 reads CASSVVWAGANVLTF. As DNA, the CDR3 is TGTGCCAGCAGTGTAGTGTGGGCTGGGGCCAACGTCCTGACTTTC. V gene TRBV25-1 combines with J gene TRBJ2-6; D call uncertain. Trimming shortened V by 4 bases and J by 2 bases, and 9 bases separated the two germline ends. The CDR3 covers 15 residues. Germline V gives CDR1 MGHDK, CDR2 SYGVNS.

This chain joins TRBV28 and TRBJ1-4; 8 bases align to TRBD1. Trimming took 7 bases from V and 7 from J; bases not matched to a gene: 8. Germline V gene data show CDR1 as MDHEN and CDR2 as SYDVKM. The CDR3 spans 14 residues. The CDR3 DNA follows: TGTGCCAGCAACGACAGGGGAGAGGGTGAAAAACTGTTTTTT. Protein: CASNDRGEGEKLFF.

The V gene is TRBV27, the J gene TRBJ1-6; 7 nucleotides line up with TRBD1. Germline V CDR1 and CDR2: MNHEY, SMNVEV (reference sequence). The CDR3 spans 16 residues. The V and J ends lost 4 bases and 3 bases, in that order; junction bases with no gene match: 6. CDR3 protein: CASSSPGTDYNSPLHF. CDR3 in DNA: TGTGCCAGCAGTTCCCCCGGGACAGACTATAATTCACCCCTCCACTTT.

J is TRBJ2-7 and V is TRBV29-1; 8 positions match TRBD2. CDR1 and CDR2 (germline): SQVTM, ANQGSEA. CDR3 length: 14 amino acids. V lost 4 bases and J lost 2; bases outside the gene matches: 7. This chain's CDR3 is CSVGFTGGTYEQYF. The CDR3 DNA reads TGCAGCGTTGGGTTCACGGGGGGGACCTACGAGCAGTACTTC.

The chain uses TRBV11-2 and TRBJ2-5; D not resolved. From germline, CDR1 is SGHAT and CDR2 FQNNGV. The CDR3 is made up of 14 amino acids. Trimming left V 5 bases short and J 5 bases short, with 15 bases between. CDR3 nucleotide sequence: TGTGCCAGCAGCCCCCTGGGGTTGGGGGAGACCCAGTACTTC. It is translated as CASSPLGLGETQYF.

The CDR3, as DNA: TGCGCCAGCAGTTGGCGATCATCCTACGAGCAGTACTTC. Protein product: CASSWRSSYEQYF. The genes are TRBV5-1 and TRBJ2-7; the D is unclear. The V end was cut by 5 bases, the J end by 1 base, with 10 bases between. Germline CDR1 reads SGHRS; CDR2 reads YFSETQ. The length of the CDR3 is 13 residues.

This clonotype was seen a single time. The chain is built from TRBV20-1 and TRBJ2-1; D might be TRBD2 (7 bases). The CDR3 spans 16 residues. Germline V lookup: CDR1 DFQATT, CDR2 SNEGSKA (reference sequence). V lost 1 base to trimming and J lost 3 bases, with 16 bases between them. The CDR3 DNA reads TGCAGTGCTAGAGGGGCGGGGGCTACGAACTACAATGAGCAGTTCTTC. Amino acids: CSARGAGATNYNEQFF.

The chain carries TRBV5-1 and TRBJ1-1; D is undetermined. V was pared by 4 bases and J by 0 bases, with 16 bases between. CDR1 is SGHRS, CDR2 YFSETQ, per germline. The CDR3 totals 16 residues. The CDR3 DNA follows: TGCGCCAGCAGCCTCGCGGCGGAGACCCTGAACACTGAAGCTTTCTTT. This translates into CASSLAAETLNTEAFF.

The chain has TRBV10-2 and TRBJ2-1; D may match TRBD1 or TRBD2 (5 bases each). Germline V gives CDR1 WSHSY, CDR2 SAAADI. The CDR3 length is 11 residues. The V end lost 8 bases, the J end lost 6 bases, and 8 bases lay between the germline ends. CDR3 nucleotide sequence: TGCGCCAGCGGGACGCCCAATGAGCAGTTCTTC. This sequence encodes CASGTPNEQFF.

The rearrangement uses TRBV12-3 or TRBV12-4 and TRBJ1-1; no definite D call. This CDR3 spans 13 amino acids. The ends were cut back, 5 bases at V and 1 base at J, with 8 bases in the middle. This CDR3 reads CASSPLGNTEAFF. The CDR3 DNA reads as TGTGCCAGCAGTCCCCTCGGGAACACTGAAGCTTTCTTT.

The chain has TRBV3-1 and TRBJ1-2; D unresolved. CDR1 and CDR2 from the germline V gene are LGHDT and YNNKEL (reference sequence). The CDR3 is 15 residues long. The V end was cut by 4 bases, the J end by 4 bases, with 16 bases between. The CDR3 sequence is CASSPIVSGSYGYTF. In DNA, the CDR3 is TGTGCCAGCAGCCCGATTGTTTCAGGATCCTATGGCTACACCTTC.

The V call is TRBV6-1, the J call TRBJ2-7; 14 bases are a match to TRBD2. Germline CDR1 and CDR2: MNHNS and SASEGT. The CDR3 length is 16 residues. After removal of 8 bases from V and 0 bases from J, the junction contained 6 bases not matched to a gene. The CDR3 reads CASRGLAGGLSYEQYF. The CDR3 nucleotides read TGTGCCAGCCGAGGACTAGCGGGGGGCCTCTCCTACGAGCAGTACTTC.

This chain uses TRBV29-1 with TRBJ1-4, with a tentative D call TRBD1 (5 bases). Trimming stripped 6 bases from V and 5 bases from J, with 16 bases between. Germline CDR1 SQVTM, CDR2 ANQGSEA. This CDR3 is built from 14 residues. The CDR3 loop is CSVLGPGGNEKLFF. In nucleotides, the CDR3 is TGCAGCGTCTTGGGACCCGGAGGAAATGAAAAACTGTTTTTT.

V gene TRBV9 combines with J gene TRBJ2-3, with 8 bases lining up with TRBD1. V lost 0 bases to trimming and J lost 2 bases; unmatched junction nucleotides: 5. This CDR3 is built from 16 residues. Per germline, CDR1 SGDLS and CDR2 YYNGEE. The CDR3, as DNA: TGTGCCAGCAGCGTAGTAGCAGGGGGCTACACAGATACGCAGTATTTT. This codes for CASSVVAGGYTDTQYF.

V and J are TRBV29-1 and TRBJ2-6; 7 bases fit TRBD1. The CDR3 has 16 residues. Germline loops: CDR1 SQVTM, CDR2 ANQGSEA. V lost 6 bases, J lost 2 bases, and 10 bases stayed unmatched. The CDR3 sequence: CSVAMTGSPGANVLTF. DNA of the CDR3: TGCAGCGTGGCCATGACAGGGAGTCCTGGGGCCAACGTCCTGACTTTC.

In its sample, this clonotype was seen once. The chain combines TRBV3-1 with TRBJ2-7; 7 positions match TRBD1. The junction had 9 bases not matched to a gene; V was cut back by 4 bases and J by 3 bases. CDR1 and CDR2 (germline): LGHDT, YNNKEL (reference sequence). This CDR3 comprises 15 residues. CDR3: CASSLDRALLYEQYF. The CDR3 DNA reads as TGTGCCAGCAGCCTTGACAGGGCTCTTCTCTACGAGCAGTACTTC.

The gene calls are TRBV20-1 and TRBJ1-4; 8 bases line up with TRBD1. The V gene end was trimmed by 0 bases and the J gene end by 5 bases; junction bases not matched to a gene: 2. The CDR3 extends over 14 amino acids. Germline CDR1 DFQATT, CDR2 SNEGSKA (reference sequence). CDR3 coding DNA: TGCAGTGCTAGAGAGCGGACAGGGAATGAAAAACTGTTTTTT. Amino acids: CSARERTGNEKLFF.